This is a list of T cell receptor beta chains from one sample in a study of identical twins. TCRdb processed the 5' RACE reads anew with MiXCR; each CDR3 protein has one entry. The sample lists some 460,000 distinct CDR3 sequences, 14% occurring once. The sample also formed part of further work on yellow fever vaccine responses in identical twins.

The sequenced material came from CD4+ T cells sorted from blood. The receptors derive from a woman between 18 and 29 years old in good health. Both conserved end residues are part of each CDR3. The D gene is left open where the match is weak. The size entry is marked missing in some rows and otherwise reads once, few, many or a size class.

v_gene,d_gene,abundance,j_gene,CDR3nt,CDR3aa
TRBV5-1,.,.,TRBJ2-3,TGCGCCAGCAGCTTAGGGCTTCAGACTAGCACAGATACGCAGTATTTT,CASSLGLQTSTDTQYF
TRBV4-1,.,.,TRBJ2-5,TGCGCCAGCAGCCAAGAGGACTTAAACCAAGAGACCCAGTACTTC,CASSQEDLNQETQYF
TRBV5-1,TRBD2,.,TRBJ2-5,TGCGCCAGCAGCTTGCGCCCTAGCGGGAGTGGGGAGACCCAGTACTTC,CASSLRPSGSGETQYF
TRBV12-3/TRBV12-4,TRBD2,.,TRBJ2-3,TGTGCCAGCATTATAGCGGGGGGGGGTACAGATACGCAGTATTTT,CASIIAGGGTDTQYF
TRBV20-1,TRBD2,many,TRBJ2-2,TGCAGTGCTACACTAGCGGGGAACACCGGGGAGCTGTTTTTT,CSATLAGNTGELFF
TRBV2,.,.,TRBJ2-2,TGTGCCAGCGAAACAGGCACGAACACCGGGGAGCTGTTTTTT,CASETGTNTGELFF
TRBV12-3/TRBV12-4,.,.,TRBJ2-6,TGTGCCAGCAGGCCCCCCCTCCGGGGACCTGGGGCCAACGTCCTGACTTTC,CASRPPLRGPGANVLTF
TRBV5-6,.,.,TRBJ1-5,TGTGCCAGCAGCTTGGGGGAAGGGCCCCAGCATTTT,CASSLGEGPQHF
TRBV7-8,.,.,TRBJ2-7,TGTGCCAGCAGCCTCCCGGGCACACCAAACTTC,CASSLPGTPNF
TRBV12-3/TRBV12-4,TRBD1,.,TRBJ1-2,TGTGCCAGCAACTTGGGACAGACCGTCTATGGCTACACCTTC,CASNLGQTVYGYTF
TRBV7-3,.,.,TRBJ2-1,TGTGCCAGCAGCTTAACTCCCTGGGGGTCCCCCGAGGGGAATGAGCAGTTCTTC,CASSLTPWGSPEGNEQFF
TRBV5-1,.,.,TRBJ2-2,TGCGCCAGCAGAGGAGCAGGTCAGGGTGGCACCGGGGAGCTGTTTTTT,CASRGAGQGGTGELFF
TRBV12-3/TRBV12-4,TRBD2,few,TRBJ2-5,TGTGCCAGCACCCCGCCCGAGCGGGGGCAAGAGACCCAGTACTTC,CASTPPERGQETQYF
TRBV24-1,TRBD2,few,TRBJ2-1,TGTGCCACCAGTGATGATTGGTTAGCGGGAGAGTATGAGCAGTTCTTC,CATSDDWLAGEYEQFF
TRBV11-2,.,many,TRBJ2-3,TGTGCCAGCAGCTTAGGGGGGAGCCCGGATACGCAGTATTTT,CASSLGGSPDTQYF
TRBV10-3,.,.,TRBJ1-1,TGTGCCATCAGTGTACAGACGAACACTGAAGCTTTCTTT,CAISVQTNTEAFF
TRBV27,.,.,TRBJ1-4,TGTGCCAGCAGTGATGGGGGCGTTGGGGAAAAACTGTTTTTT,CASSDGGVGEKLFF
TRBV7-2,TRBD2,few,TRBJ2-2,TGTGCCAGCAGCTTAGACGGGACTAGCGGGAGTGTGCTGTTTTTT,CASSLDGTSGSVLFF
TRBV20-1,TRBD1,.,TRBJ2-2,TGCAGTGCTAGAGGACAGGGGGCAATCGGGGAGCTGTTTTTT,CSARGQGAIGELFF
TRBV10-3,TRBD2,few,TRBJ2-5,TGTGCCATCGGACTAGTTTCGGGAGAGACCCAGTACTTC,CAIGLVSGETQYF
TRBV7-9,TRBD2,.,TRBJ2-5,TGTGCCAGCAGCCCGTGGACTAGCGGGGGGGCCCGGGAGACCCAGTACTTC,CASSPWTSGGARETQYF
TRBV6-2/TRBV6-3,.,.,TRBJ1-5,TGTGCCAGCAGTTATATAGAGAATAGCAATCAGCCCCAGCATTTT,CASSYIENSNQPQHF
TRBV6-5,.,few,TRBJ2-2,TGTGCCAGCAGCTACCATCGACAGGTGAACACCGGGGAGCTGTTTTTT,CASSYHRQVNTGELFF
TRBV27,.,few,TRBJ1-1,TGTGCCAGCAGTCCAGGACACTACATGAACACTGAAGCTTTCTTT,CASSPGHYMNTEAFF
TRBV20-1,.,.,TRBJ2-1,TGCAGTGCTAACCCCTGGAGCTCCTACAATGAGCAGTTCTTC,CSANPWSSYNEQFF
TRBV7-9,.,few,TRBJ2-7,TGTGCCAGCAGCTTAAGGGGTGGCCGTTCTAACTACGAGCAGTACTTC,CASSLRGGRSNYEQYF
TRBV30,TRBD2,once,TRBJ2-5,TGTGCCTGGAGCCCCCCAACAGGACTAGCGGGAGGAGAGACCCAGTACTTC,CAWSPPTGLAGGETQYF
TRBV15,TRBD2,few,TRBJ2-2,TGTGCCACCTCCCGTGGGGGGGGGAGCACCGGGGAGCTGTTTTTT,CATSRGGGSTGELFF
TRBV20-1,TRBD1,few,TRBJ1-4,TGCAGTGCTAGGGGACAGCAAGTTAATGAAAAACTGTTTTTT,CSARGQQVNEKLFF
TRBV20-1,.,few,TRBJ2-7,TGCAGTGCTAGCGCGACCGAGCAGTACTTC,CSASATEQYF
TRBV10-3,.,few,TRBJ2-3,TGTGCCATCAGTGAGGGCAGCCCTAGCACAGATACGCAGTATTTT,CAISEGSPSTDTQYF
TRBV7-2,TRBD2,many,TRBJ2-1,TGTGCCAGCAGGCGGGGGGATGAGCAGTTCTTC,CASRRGDEQFF
TRBV3-1,.,.,TRBJ2-2,TGTGCCAGCAGCACCCGACAGCGTTCGAACACCGGGGAGCTGTTTTTT,CASSTRQRSNTGELFF
TRBV7-9,TRBD1,.,TRBJ2-3,TGTGCCAGCAGCTCACAGGGGTTGGGCACAGATACGCAGTATTTT,CASSSQGLGTDTQYF
TRBV12-3/TRBV12-4,TRBD1,.,TRBJ1-2,TGTGCCAGCAGCCCAGGAGGGACAGGGGCTGGCTACACCTTC,CASSPGGTGAGYTF
TRBV5-1,TRBD2,.,TRBJ2-1,TGCGCCAGCAGCTTGGGGTCTAGCGGTAACAATGAGCAGTTCTTC,CASSLGSSGNNEQFF
TRBV10-2,TRBD1,.,TRBJ2-5,TGCGCCAGCAGGGGGACAGGGAGAAAGACCCAGTACTTC,CASRGTGRKTQYF
TRBV10-3,.,.,TRBJ2-5,TGTGCCATCAGTGATCAGGGCCAAGAGACCCAGTACTTC,CAISDQGQETQYF
TRBV15,.,many,TRBJ1-4,TGTGCCACCAGCAGGACTCTGGGGACTAATGAAAAACTGTTTTTT,CATSRTLGTNEKLFF
TRBV6-5,TRBD1,.,TRBJ2-5,TGTGCCAGCAGTTACGAACAGGGGTTCCAAGAGACCCAGTACTTC,CASSYEQGFQETQYF
TRBV11-2,.,few,TRBJ2-3,TGTGCCAGCAGCTTAGATCTTCTAGCACGAACCACAGATACGCAGTATTTT,CASSLDLLARTTDTQYF
TRBV7-2,.,few,TRBJ2-3,TGTGCCACCTCCGGGGGCAGGATAACAGATACGCAGTATTTT,CATSGGRITDTQYF
TRBV6-2/TRBV6-3,TRBD2,.,TRBJ2-7,TGTGCCAGCAAGAATACTAGCGGGAGAGCCTACGAGCAGTACTTC,CASKNTSGRAYEQYF
TRBV2,.,few,TRBJ1-2,TGTGCCAGCAGTGCACAGGACCCTAACTATGGCTACACCTTC,CASSAQDPNYGYTF
TRBV12-3/TRBV12-4,.,many,TRBJ2-3,TGTGCCAGCAGTTTTTTGGTAACAGGGAGGCCAGATACGCAGTATTTT,CASSFLVTGRPDTQYF
TRBV20-1,.,few,TRBJ2-7,TGCAGTGCTCAGGGGAAATCCCACGAGCAGTACTTC,CSAQGKSHEQYF
TRBV28,TRBD1,few,TRBJ1-4,TGTGCCAGCAGTTTGCGGACAGGAACTAATGAAAAACTGTTTTTT,CASSLRTGTNEKLFF
TRBV7-9,.,many,TRBJ2-3,TGTGCCAGCAGCGTCTCGATGAGCACAGATACGCAGTATTTT,CASSVSMSTDTQYF